This TCR beta chain was found in a study of cytomegalovirus exposure and HLA in healthy donors. The study ran its PCR with 60 Vbeta and 13 Jbeta primers. The protocol was immunoSEQ multiplex PCR, while the TCRdb copy is restricted to in-frame clones and leaves out a portion. The repertoire holds about 160,000 clones, with roughly 80% as singletons. This CDR3 spans 15 amino acids. V trimming: 4 bases; J trimming: 2 bases; junction bases outside the gene matches: 4. Germline-derived CDR1 and CDR2 are GTSNPN and SVGIG (reference sequence). The chain carries TRBV30 and TRBJ2-6, with 8 bases aligning to TRBD1. This receptor was identified in a male donor in good health and CMV-seronegative. Sequencing was done on a sample of PBMCs. CDR3 loop: CAWMNRGAGANVLTF. The CDR3 DNA follows: TGTGCCTGGATGAACAGGGGGGCTGGGGCCAACGTCCTGACTTTC.